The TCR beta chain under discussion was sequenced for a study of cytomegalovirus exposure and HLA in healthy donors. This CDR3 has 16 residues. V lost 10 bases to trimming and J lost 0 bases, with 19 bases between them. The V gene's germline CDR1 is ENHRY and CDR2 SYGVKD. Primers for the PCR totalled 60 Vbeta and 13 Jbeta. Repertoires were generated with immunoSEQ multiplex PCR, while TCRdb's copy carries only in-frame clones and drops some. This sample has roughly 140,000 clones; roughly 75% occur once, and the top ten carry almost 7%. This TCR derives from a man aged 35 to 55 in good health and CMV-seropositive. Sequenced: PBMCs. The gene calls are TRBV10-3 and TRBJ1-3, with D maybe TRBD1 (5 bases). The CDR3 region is CATNREGLNSGNTIYF. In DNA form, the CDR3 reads TGTGCCACCAATCGGGAGGGGTTGAACTCTGGAAACACCATATATTTT.